These T cell receptor beta chains were read from a single sample in a study of CD8+ T cells in alopecia areata. Generated by immunoSEQ multiplex PCR, the TCRdb table keeps only in-frame clones and is missing some. The profile shows over 95,000 clones, under 70% of them singletons. Sequencing used CD8+ T cells sorted from blood, obtained at week 4, from a patient treated with tofacitinib. Receptors were obtained from a human donor with alopecia areata. The CDR3 runs from the conserved cysteine through the conserved F or W. Each record gives: clone size, J gene, CDR3 length, D gene, V gene, CDR3 DNA, CDR3 protein. The D gene is left open where the match is weak. Size tells how often a clone was seen (once, few, many) or the class of an expanded clone, and some rows leave it out.

size: .; J: TRBJ2-1; length: 14; D: .; V: TRBV9; DNA: TGTGCCAGCAGCGTATTAGCGAGCAACAATGAGCAGTTCTTC; CDR3: CASSVLASNNEQFF
size: .; J: TRBJ2-1; length: 16; D: .; V: TRBV29-1; DNA: TGCAGCGTTGAAGGCGGCAGGGGCCTAGCTTTGAATGAGCAGTTCTTC; CDR3: CSVEGGRGLALNEQFF
size: .; J: TRBJ2-7; length: 15; D: .; V: TRBV27; DNA: TGTGCCAGCAGTTTATCGGGGGGGCGAGGGTACGAGCAGTACTTC; CDR3: CASSLSGGRGYEQYF
size: few; J: TRBJ2-7; length: 17; D: .; V: TRBV5-6; DNA: TGTGCCAGCAGCTTGCCCCCTCGGCCCCCGGATCCTTACGAGCAGTACTTC; CDR3: CASSLPPRPPDPYEQYF
size: .; J: TRBJ2-7; length: 13; D: .; V: TRBV2; DNA: TGTGCCAGCAGAAACAGGGCAAACTACGAGCAGTACTTC; CDR3: CASRNRANYEQYF
size: .; J: TRBJ2-5; length: 16; D: TRBD2; V: TRBV28; DNA: TGTGCCAGCAGTTCCTTCGGACTAGCGTCCCAAGAGACCCAGTACTTC; CDR3: CASSSFGLASQETQYF
size: .; J: TRBJ1-5; length: 13; D: .; V: TRBV25-1; DNA: TGTGCCAGCAGTGACAGGGTTGGGCAGCCCCAGCATTTT; CDR3: CASSDRVGQPQHF
size: few; J: TRBJ2-4; length: 12; D: .; V: TRBV6-5; DNA: TGTGCCAGCAGTGTCACTACGGGGGAAGAGTACTTC; CDR3: CASSVTTGEEYF
size: few; J: TRBJ1-2; length: 13; D: .; V: TRBV29-1; DNA: TGCAGCGCTCTGGACGGTTACGTCTATGGCTACACCTTC; CDR3: CSALDGYVYGYTF
size: .; J: TRBJ2-2; length: 15; D: .; V: TRBV4-3; DNA: TGCGCCAGCAGCCAAGACAGGGCGGGAACCGGGGAGCTGTTTTTT; CDR3: CASSQDRAGTGELFF
size: many; J: TRBJ1-1; length: 14; D: TRBD1; V: TRBV6-5; DNA: TGTGCCAGCAGCCCTGGGACAGGGAACACTGAAGCTTTCTTT; CDR3: CASSPGTGNTEAFF
size: .; J: TRBJ2-2; length: 15; D: .; V: TRBV4-1; DNA: TGCGCCAGCAGCCACCTGATTCAGGGAGCCGGGGAGCTGTTTTTT; CDR3: CASSHLIQGAGELFF
size: .; J: TRBJ2-3; length: 15; D: .; V: TRBV5-1; DNA: TGCGCCAGCAGCACCGGACAGCTTAGCACAGATACGCAGTATTTT; CDR3: CASSTGQLSTDTQYF
size: many; J: TRBJ2-7; length: 13; D: .; V: TRBV14; DNA: TGTGCCAGCAGTATACAGTCCTCCTACGAGCAGTACTTC; CDR3: CASSIQSSYEQYF
size: .; J: TRBJ2-1; length: 15; D: TRBD2; V: TRBV2; DNA: TGTGCCAGCAATTCCGGGACTAGCGGCCCCAATGAGCAGTTCTTC; CDR3: CASNSGTSGPNEQFF
size: few; J: TRBJ2-7; length: 14; D: .; V: TRBV6-5; DNA: TGTGCCAGCAGTTATAGGACAGAACCCTACGAGCAGTACTTC; CDR3: CASSYRTEPYEQYF
size: few; J: TRBJ1-5; length: 14; D: TRBD1; V: TRBV28; DNA: TGTGCCAGCAGCGCGGGACAGGGCTACCAGCCCCAGCATTTT; CDR3: CASSAGQGYQPQHF
size: .; J: TRBJ2-6; length: 13; D: .; V: TRBV6-5; DNA: TGTGCCAGCAGTTTAACTGGGGCCAACGTCCTGACTTTC; CDR3: CASSLTGANVLTF
size: .; J: TRBJ1-1; length: 13; D: .; V: TRBV27; DNA: TGTGCCAGCAGTTTAACCCGGAACACTGAAGCTTTCTTT; CDR3: CASSLTRNTEAFF
size: .; J: TRBJ1-2; length: 16; D: .; V: TRBV4-1; DNA: TGCGCCAGCAGCCATCCTTACCCGACAAACAACTATGGCTACACCTTC; CDR3: CASSHPYPTNNYGYTF
size: .; J: TRBJ2-1; length: 15; D: .; V: TRBV27; DNA: TGTGCCAGCAGTTTTGCGGACACCCCCTGGGATGAGCAGTTCTTC; CDR3: CASSFADTPWDEQFF
size: .; J: TRBJ1-2; length: 12; D: .; V: TRBV6-5; DNA: TGTGCCAGCAGGAGGGAGGACGTCGGCTACACCTTC; CDR3: CASRREDVGYTF
size: .; J: TRBJ2-7; length: 13; D: .; V: TRBV7-8; DNA: TGTGCCAGCAGCCCGGAGTGGTCCTACGAGCAGTACTTC; CDR3: CASSPEWSYEQYF
size: .; J: TRBJ1-2; length: 13; D: .; V: TRBV27; DNA: TGTGCCAGCAGTCCCGGACCTCTAACGGGCTACACCTTC; CDR3: CASSPGPLTGYTF
size: .; J: TRBJ1-1; length: 13; D: .; V: TRBV19; DNA: TGTGCCAGTAGTATCTCCCTAAACACTGAAGCTTTCTTT; CDR3: CASSISLNTEAFF
size: few; J: TRBJ1-2; length: 11; D: .; V: TRBV29-1; DNA: TGCAGCGTTGATTGGGGGGAAAGCTACACCTTC; CDR3: CSVDWGESYTF
size: .; J: TRBJ2-5; length: 14; D: .; V: TRBV19; DNA: TGTGCCAGTAGTATAATGGCGGGCCAAGAGACCCAGTACTTC; CDR3: CASSIMAGQETQYF
size: .; J: TRBJ1-5; length: 15; D: .; V: TRBV5-1; DNA: TGCGCCAGCAGCGTACGAGCGGGGACCAATCAGCCCCAGCATTTT; CDR3: CASSVRAGTNQPQHF
size: many; J: TRBJ2-3; length: 14; D: TRBD2; V: TRBV6-4; DNA: TGTGCCAGCAGTGGCGGGGGGGCCACAGATACGCAGTATTTT; CDR3: CASSGGGATDTQYF
size: .; J: TRBJ2-7; length: 15; D: .; V: TRBV4-1; DNA: TGCGCCAGCAGCCAAGATGTCGACAGTCCCTACGAGCAGTACTTC; CDR3: CASSQDVDSPYEQYF
size: .; J: TRBJ1-1; length: 15; D: .; V: TRBV2; DNA: TGTGCCAGCAGTGGTCGTGGGGGCGTGAACACTGAAGCTTTCTTT; CDR3: CASSGRGGVNTEAFF
size: .; J: TRBJ2-1; length: 13; D: .; V: TRBV7-8; DNA: TGTGCCAGCAGCTTGCAGGACGCTTCTGAGCAGTTCTTC; CDR3: CASSLQDASEQFF
size: .; J: TRBJ2-7; length: 15; D: TRBD2; V: TRBV7-6; DNA: TGTGCCAGCAGTCCACTAGCGGGGGGGCAGAACGAGCAGTACTTC; CDR3: CASSPLAGGQNEQYF
size: .; J: TRBJ1-1; length: 15; D: .; V: TRBV7-8; DNA: TGTGCCAGCAGCTTAGGTCGAGGGGGAAACACTGAAGCTTTCTTT; CDR3: CASSLGRGGNTEAFF
size: few; J: TRBJ2-1; length: 19; D: TRBD2; V: TRBV23-1; DNA: TGCGCCAGCAGTCCGACGGGACTAGCGGGAGGGCGCTCCTACAATGAGCAGTTCTTC; CDR3: CASSPTGLAGGRSYNEQFF
size: .; J: TRBJ1-1; length: 11; D: .; V: TRBV28; DNA: TGTGCCAGCAGAGGCAACCCTGAAGCTTTCTTT; CDR3: CASRGNPEAFF
size: .; J: TRBJ2-3; length: 15; D: TRBD1; V: TRBV30; DNA: TGTGCCTGTCAATACAGGGGGCTTAGCACAGATACGCAGTATTTT; CDR3: CACQYRGLSTDTQYF
size: few; J: TRBJ2-7; length: 16; D: .; V: TRBV7-8; DNA: TGTGCCAGCAGTCAGGAGTCCGGGGGTCCGTCCTACGAGCAGTACTTC; CDR3: CASSQESGGPSYEQYF
size: .; J: TRBJ2-5; length: 17; D: TRBD2; V: TRBV9; DNA: TGTGCCAGCAGCGCCGGGACTAGCGGAGAGTACCAAGAGACCCAGTACTTC; CDR3: CASSAGTSGEYQETQYF
size: few; J: TRBJ2-5; length: 15; D: TRBD2; V: TRBV10-3; DNA: TGTGCCATCAGTGACGGGACTATGGGCCAAGAGACCCAGTACTTC; CDR3: CAISDGTMGQETQYF
size: few; J: TRBJ2-6; length: 16; D: .; V: TRBV4-2; DNA: TGTGCCAGCAGCCAAGAGGCTGGGAGCGGGGCCAACGTCCTGACTTTC; CDR3: CASSQEAGSGANVLTF
size: .; J: TRBJ1-1; length: 13; D: .; V: TRBV27; DNA: TGTGCCAGCAGTTGGACTGCGAGAACTGAAGCTTTCTTT; CDR3: CASSWTARTEAFF
size: few; J: TRBJ2-4; length: 14; D: .; V: TRBV21-1; DNA: TGTGCCAGCAGCAGCGGGACTGCATCTATCGTCTGGTACTTC; CDR3: CASSSGTASIVWYF
size: .; J: TRBJ1-6; length: 14; D: TRBD1; V: TRBV27; DNA: TGTGCCAGCAGTTCGGGACAGGGTATGCAGCCCCTCCACTTT; CDR3: CASSSGQGMQPLHF
size: .; J: TRBJ1-6; length: 15; D: .; V: TRBV5-4; DNA: TGTGCCAGCAGCTTGGCCGGACGGGGGTTGGGTCCCCTCCACTTT; CDR3: CASSLAGRGLGPLHF
size: .; J: TRBJ2-4; length: 15; D: .; V: TRBV7-2; DNA: TGTGCCAGCAGCTGGGGGGTCTACATACAAAACATTCAGTACTTC; CDR3: CASSWGVYIQNIQYF
size: .; J: TRBJ2-3; length: 14; D: .; V: TRBV19; DNA: TGTGCCAGTAGGACCGGACTATCAGAATTGGGGCAGTATTTT; CDR3: CASRTGLSELGQYF
size: once; J: TRBJ2-7; length: 16; D: .; V: TRBV15; DNA: TGTGCCACCAGCAGAGATGGGGCGGGGTGGACGGGCGAGCAGTACTTC; CDR3: CATSRDGAGWTGEQYF
size: .; J: TRBJ2-2; length: 17; D: .; V: TRBV28; DNA: TGTGCCAGCAGTTTTCCCCCGGACACGACGAACACCGGGGAGCTGTTTTTT; CDR3: CASSFPPDTTNTGELFF
size: .; J: TRBJ2-1; length: 15; D: .; V: TRBV6-5; DNA: TGTGCCAGCAGTGCCCCTCGAGAGGGCAACAATGAGCAGTTCTTC; CDR3: CASSAPREGNNEQFF
size: .; J: TRBJ2-7; length: 14; D: TRBD1; V: TRBV28; DNA: TGTGCCAGCAGCCACAGGGGGCTCACCTACGAGCAGTACTTC; CDR3: CASSHRGLTYEQYF
size: .; J: TRBJ2-7; length: 15; D: .; V: TRBV4-1; DNA: TGCGCCAGCAGCCTCCAGGGACTGACCACCTACGAGCAGTACTTC; CDR3: CASSLQGLTTYEQYF
size: once; J: TRBJ2-1; length: 15; D: TRBD2; V: TRBV27; DNA: TGTGCCAGCAGTTTCGTTGCGGGAGGTCTTGGGGAGCAGTTCTTC; CDR3: CASSFVAGGLGEQFF
size: .; J: TRBJ1-2; length: 15; D: TRBD1; V: TRBV7-9; DNA: TGTGCCAGCAGCTTCGCCGACAGGGGGCATGATGGCTACACCTTC; CDR3: CASSFADRGHDGYTF
size: .; J: TRBJ1-2; length: 17; D: .; V: TRBV23-1; DNA: TGCGCCAGCAGTCAACCTCACTATCACTGGACTAACTATGGCTACACCTTC; CDR3: CASSQPHYHWTNYGYTF
size: few; J: TRBJ2-1; length: 17; D: TRBD2; V: TRBV7-6; DNA: TGTGCCAGCAGCGACACGGGACTAGCGGGAGGCCACAATGAGCAGTTCTTC; CDR3: CASSDTGLAGGHNEQFF
size: once; J: TRBJ2-3; length: 16; D: TRBD2; V: TRBV29-1; DNA: TGCAGCGTGGAGGGACTAGCGATTACACAACCAGATACGCAGTATTTT; CDR3: CSVEGLAITQPDTQYF
size: .; J: TRBJ1-2; length: 12; D: .; V: TRBV25-1; DNA: TGTGCCAGCGAGGGGCCACAGGTCGGCTACACCTTC; CDR3: CASEGPQVGYTF
size: .; J: TRBJ1-2; length: 13; D: TRBD1; V: TRBV5-1; DNA: TGCGCCAGCAGCCCGTTTACAGGGGACGGCTACACCTTC; CDR3: CASSPFTGDGYTF